This T cell receptor beta chain stems from a study of blood T cell repertoires in COVID-19. For recovered donors of Cohort 3, there were two negative PCRs, clearance, or symptom resolution. Sequencing was performed with immunoSEQ multiplex PCR; in TCRdb, only in-frame clones are kept and a portion is missing. Here the sample spans 220,000 or so clones, around 83% being singletons. The CDR3 extends over 13 amino acids. Trimming removed 7 bases from V and 1 base from J; junction bases left unmatched: 1. The germline CDR1 and CDR2 sequences are KGHDR and SFDVKD. The V and J genes are TRBV24-1 and TRBJ2-3; 7 nucleotides line up with TRBD1. The sequencing sample was made of PBMCs or T cells enriched from blood (not recorded which). The sequence came from a woman in her forties who had recovered from COVID-19. The CDR3 loop reads CATRGTGTDTQYF. DNA of the CDR3: TGTGCCACCAGAGGGACAGGCACAGATACGCAGTATTTT.